What follows are 13 T cell receptor beta chains derived from one specimen sequenced in a study of T cell changes during pregnancy in multiple sclerosis. Produced via immunoSEQ multiplex PCR; TCRdb's table is partial and in-frame only. The sample has roughly 61,000 clones, under 95% seen once. The sequencing used peripheral blood, collected in the first trimester of pregnancy. Source of these receptors: a female donor in good health, enrolled as a control in a pregnancy study.

This clone was seen a single time. This CDR3 reads CAISEIKTPGTLRGTDTQYF. CDR3 bases: TGTGCCATCAGTGAAATTAAAACCCCGGGAACCTTGAGGGGCACAGATACGCAGTATTTT. The V call is TRBV10-3, the J call TRBJ2-3; D may be TRBD2 (5 bases). V was cut by 3 bases and J by 1 base, with 26 bases left in between. The germline V gene has CDR1 ENHRY and CDR2 SYGVKD. This CDR3 is 20 amino acids long.

The genes are TRBV4-3 and TRBJ2-3; weak D call: TRBD1 (5 bases). The germline V gene encodes CDR1 LGHNA and CDR2 YSLEER. The CDR3 spans 15 residues. Trimming removed 1 base at V and 4 bases at J, with 12 bases between. The CDR3 loop reads CASSQGKGKSDTQYF. In DNA form, the CDR3 reads TGCGCCAGCAGCCAAGGGAAGGGGAAGTCAGATACGCAGTATTTT.

CDR3: CASSESPGRTYGYTF. CDR3 in DNA: TGTGCCAGCAGTGAAAGTCCAGGTAGAACCTATGGCTACACCTTC. The chain employs TRBV25-1 and TRBJ1-2; no definite D call. Germline V lookup: CDR1 MGHDK, CDR2 SYGVNS. V shed 2 bases and J shed 4 bases, with 14 bases lying between them. The CDR3 sequence is 15 residues long.

The chain joins TRBV10-3 to TRBJ2-1; TRBD2 matches 10 bases. CDR1 ENHRY and CDR2 SYGVKD come from the germline V gene. The ends lost 2 bases at V and 7 bases at J; junction bases unmatched: 2. This CDR3 region has 14 residues. The CDR3 nucleotides read TGTGCCATCAGTGAGGCTAGCGGGAGTAATGAGCAGTTCTTC. The encoded protein is CAISEASGSNEQFF.

This clone came up a few times. This chain uses TRBV7-8 with TRBJ1-6; D is undetermined. The V gene lost 5 bases and the J gene lost 6 bases, with 17 bases spanning the gap. CDR1 is SGHVS and CDR2 is FQNEAQ in the germline V gene. The CDR3 length is 16 residues. This chain's CDR3 is CASSAFRVPFNSPLHF. The CDR3, as DNA: TGTGCCAGCAGCGCCTTCCGGGTTCCTTTTAATTCACCCCTCCACTTT. Full variable domain (missing parts from reference TRBV7-8 and TRBJ1-6): GAGVSQSPRYKVAKRGQDVALRCDPISGHVSLFWYQQALGQGPEFLTYFQNEAQLDKSGLPSDRFFAERPEGSVSTLKIQRTQQEDSAVYLCASSAFRVPFNSPLHFGNGTRLTVT.

This chain uses TRBV27 with TRBJ2-7; 8 bases agree with TRBD2. The V gene end was trimmed by 6 bases and the J gene end by 4 bases; junction bases not matched to a gene: 8. The CDR3 covers 14 residues. Germline V gives CDR1 MNHEY, CDR2 SMNVEV (reference sequence). The CDR3 DNA reads TGTGCCAGCAGGGATAGCGGGACGGTTTACGAGCAGTACTTC. Translation gives CASRDSGTVYEQYF.

The DNA for the CDR3 is TGTGCCAGCAGCCTTGACAGGGTCACCTACAATGAGCAGTTCTTC. As protein: CASSLDRVTYNEQFF. The rearrangement joins TRBV11-1 to TRBJ2-1, with 7 bases aligning to TRBD1. The CDR3 length is 15 residues. Germline CDR1 reads SGHAT; CDR2 reads FQDESV (reference sequence). V dropped 5 bases and J dropped 2; count of bases not matched to a gene: 6. The variable domain in full, with the rest retrieved from reference TRBV11-1 and TRBJ2-1, is EAEVAQSPRYKITEKSQAVAFWCDPISGHATLYWYRQILGQGPELLVQFQDESVVDDSQLPKDRFSAERLKGVDSTLKIQPAELGDSAMYLCASSLDRVTYNEQFFGPGTRLTVL.

The CDR3 DNA reads as TGTGCCAGCAGCCAATTAGTACAGGGCTATGGCTACACCTTC. Protein product: CASSQLVQGYGYTF. J is TRBJ1-2 and V is TRBV16; a possible D gene is TRBD1 (6 bases). Per germline, CDR1 KGHSY and CDR2 FQNENV. Trimming left V 1 base short and J 4 bases short, with 10 bases between. The CDR3 sequence is 14 residues long.

The J gene is TRBJ1-1, the V gene TRBV4-3, with D maybe TRBD1 (6 bases). This CDR3 is built from 13 residues. CDR1 and CDR2 (germline): LGHNA, YSLEER. Trimming removed 2 bases at V and 5 bases at J, with 9 bases between. The CDR3 coding sequence is TGCGCCAGCAGCCAACCAGGGGAGACTGAAGCTTTCTTT. Its protein product is CASSQPGETEAFF.

The chain carries TRBV7-3 and TRBJ2-5; 11 bases map to TRBD2. The CDR3 loop spans 16 amino acids. CDR1 SGHTA and CDR2 FQGTGA come from the germline V gene. With 5 bases clipped from V and 4 bases from J, the junction kept 9 bases outside the gene matches. This CDR3 is CASSPGTSGGVETQYF. The CDR3 coding sequence is TGTGCCAGCAGCCCCGGGACTAGCGGAGGGGTAGAGACCCAGTACTTC.

The chain employs TRBV25-1 and TRBJ1-6; D perhaps matches TRBD1 (6 bases). Germline CDR1 and CDR2: MGHDK and SYGVNS. V was pared by 4 bases and J by 9 bases, with 16 bases between. This CDR3 has 15 residues. DNA of the CDR3: TGTGCCAGCAGTGCGGGGGGGGCGATAGTTTCACCCCTCCACTTT. Translated: CASSAGGAIVSPLHF.

The sample holds one count of this clone. This chain connects TRBV2 to TRBJ1-6; D gene ambiguous. V lost 5 bases, J lost 10 bases, and 12 bases lay in between. This CDR3 contains 13 residues. The germline CDR1 and CDR2 sequences are SNHLY and FYNNEI. CDR3 in DNA: TGTGCCAGCAGTCGGGGATATGAATCACCCCTCCACTTT. Protein: CASSRGYESPLHF.

The rearrangement joins TRBV28 to TRBJ2-5, with 7 bases aligning to TRBD1. The trim removed 2 bases at V and 9 bases at J, leaving 6 bases unmatched. The germline CDR1 and CDR2 sequences are MDHEN and SYDVKM. CDR3 length: 13 amino acids. The CDR3 here is CASSLTGVVAQYF. The CDR3 nucleotides read TGTGCCAGCAGTTTAACAGGGGTAGTGGCCCAGTACTTC.